This TCR beta chain emerged from a study of technical replicates of blood from a few donors. Some clones are missing from TCRdb's copy, which holds only in-frame ones; the method was immunoSEQ multiplex PCR. Among roughly 73,000 clones listed, 93% were seen once. This CDR3 is built from 15 residues. Per the germline V gene, CDR1 is MNHNY and CDR2 is SVGAGI (reference sequence). Trimming cost V 4 bases and J 4 bases; bases outside gene matches: 3. V is TRBV6-6 and J is TRBJ2-1, with 11 bases that match TRBD2. The sequence came from a human donor in good health. Sequenced input: T cells isolated from PBMCs. CDR3 sequence reads: CASSLRLAGYNEQFF. The CDR3, as DNA: TGTGCCAGCAGTTTAAGACTAGCGGGGTACAATGAGCAGTTCTTC.